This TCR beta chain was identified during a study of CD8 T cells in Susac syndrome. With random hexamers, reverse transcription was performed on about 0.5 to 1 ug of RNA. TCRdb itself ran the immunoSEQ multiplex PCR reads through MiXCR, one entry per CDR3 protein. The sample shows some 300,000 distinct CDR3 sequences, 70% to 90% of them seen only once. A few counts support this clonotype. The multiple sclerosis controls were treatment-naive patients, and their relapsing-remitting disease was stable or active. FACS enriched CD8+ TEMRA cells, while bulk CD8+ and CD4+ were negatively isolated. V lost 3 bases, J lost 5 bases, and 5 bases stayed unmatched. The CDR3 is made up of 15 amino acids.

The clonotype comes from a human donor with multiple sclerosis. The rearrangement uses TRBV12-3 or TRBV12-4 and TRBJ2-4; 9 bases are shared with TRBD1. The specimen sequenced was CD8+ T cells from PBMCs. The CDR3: CASSFWDRAQNIQYF. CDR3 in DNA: TGTGCCAGCAGTTTTTGGGACAGGGCGCAAAACATTCAGTACTTC.